Listed below are T cell receptor beta chains from one sample, sequenced in a study of cytomegalovirus exposure and HLA in healthy donors. Repertoires were generated with immunoSEQ multiplex PCR, while TCRdb's copy carries only in-frame clones and drops some. The sample yields 72,000 or so clones, 75% to 80% seen once. The sequencing input was PBMCs. The receptors were sampled from a man aged 18 to 30 in good health and CMV-seropositive. CDR3s include the opening cysteine and the closing phenylalanine or tryptophan. Fields, in order: J gene, V gene, D gene, clone size, CDR3 protein, CDR3 DNA. A D gene is named only where the DNA matches it firmly. A row's size may be missing; if present it is once, few, many or a size class.

TRBJ1-5	TRBV5-8	-	once	CATEPGSNQPQHF	TGTGCCACCGAACCGGGGAGCAATCAGCCCCAGCATTTT
TRBJ2-2	TRBV27	TRBD2	once	CASSWGGDRELFF	TGTGCCAGCAGCTGGGGGGGGGACCGGGAGCTGTTTTTT
TRBJ2-7	TRBV29-1	-	-	CSVVRGLHSYEQYF	TGCAGCGTGGTACGTGGACTTCACTCCTACGAGCAGTACTTC
TRBJ1-2	TRBV30	-	-	CALRQVYGYTF	TGTGCCCTTAGACAAGTCTATGGCTACACCTTC
TRBJ2-1	TRBV5-1	TRBD2	-	CASSSTPGLAGVDQFF	TGCGCCAGCAGCTCCACCCCGGGACTAGCGGGAGTAGATCAGTTCTTC
TRBJ2-2	TRBV5-1	TRBD2	-	CASSAKREGHTGELFF	TGCGCCAGCAGCGCGAAACGGGAGGGCCACACCGGGGAGCTGTTTTTT
TRBJ1-4	TRBV25-1	TRBD1	-	CASSEQGQGAGKLFF	TGTGCCAGCAGTGAACAGGGGCAGGGGGCAGGAAAACTGTTTTTT
TRBJ2-6	TRBV7-2	-	-	CASSLDGRVTGANVLTF	TGTGCCAGCAGCTTAGACGGCAGGGTAACTGGGGCCAACGTCCTGACTTTC
TRBJ1-1	TRBV6-5	TRBD1	few	CASSYPGQGNTEAFF	TGTGCCAGCAGTTACCCAGGACAGGGTAACACTGAAGCTTTCTTT
TRBJ2-1	TRBV6-1	-	-	CASSEWQGGNYNEQFF	TGTGCCAGCAGTGAATGGCAGGGGGGAAACTACAATGAGCAGTTCTTC
TRBJ2-1	TRBV10-3	-	few	CAISEGAGAPYNEQFF	TGTGCCATCAGTGAAGGGGCAGGGGCCCCCTACAATGAGCAGTTCTTC
TRBJ1-2	TRBV1	-	-	CTFWDKNYGYTF	TGCACCTTCTGGGACAAGAACTATGGCTACACCTTC
TRBJ1-1	TRBV5-1	-	-	CASSLKGDTEAFF	TGCGCCAGCAGCTTGAAAGGGGACACTGAAGCTTTCTTT
TRBJ2-3	TRBV5-4	TRBD2	-	CASSVLAGGLSSTDTQYF	TGTGCCAGCAGCGTACTAGCGGGGGGCCTTTCTAGCACAGATACGCAGTATTTT
TRBJ1-3	TRBV2	-	-	CASSEGEVLYGNTIYF	TGTGCCAGCAGTGAGGGAGAGGTCCTCTATGGAAACACCATATATTTT
TRBJ1-1	TRBV6-5	-	once	CASRTQGSAEAFF	TGTGCCAGCAGGACCCAGGGGAGCGCTGAAGCTTTCTTT
TRBJ2-3	TRBV29-1	TRBD2	-	CSVNSGPSTDTQYF	TGCAGCGTGAATAGCGGGCCTAGCACAGATACGCAGTATTTT
TRBJ2-4	TRBV10-3	TRBD2	few	CAISEAIGGGRNIQYF	TGTGCCATCAGTGAGGCCATCGGGGGGGGGAGAAACATTCAGTACTTC
TRBJ2-1	TRBV2	-	once	CASTLDIYNEQFF	TGTGCCAGCACCCTGGACATATACAATGAGCAGTTCTTC
TRBJ2-6	TRBV12-5	-	-	CASGSPGSEPGANVLTF	TGTGCTAGTGGCTCCCCGGGTTCAGAACCTGGGGCCAACGTCCTGACTTTC
TRBJ1-1	TRBV30	-	-	CAWSRVLNTEAFF	TGTGCCTGGAGCAGGGTTTTGAACACTGAAGCTTTCTTT
TRBJ1-5	TRBV7-6	-	few	CASSLTAGGNQPQHF	TGTGCCAGCAGCTTAACGGCAGGGGGCAATCAGCCCCAGCATTTT
TRBJ1-5	TRBV5-1	-	-	CASSYKAPGQLSNQPQHF	TGCGCCAGCAGCTACAAAGCTCCTGGACAGTTAAGCAATCAGCCCCAGCATTTT
TRBJ2-7	TRBV5-8	-	-	CASSLETDLYEQYF	TGTGCCAGCAGCTTGGAGACAGATCTCTACGAGCAGTACTTC
TRBJ2-3	TRBV7-2	TRBD2	-	CASSLGLAGFTDTQYF	TGTGCCAGCAGCTTGGGACTAGCAGGCTTCACAGATACGCAGTATTTT
TRBJ1-1	TRBV10-2	TRBD1	-	CASSEPGGALPVAFF	TGCGCCAGCAGTGAACCAGGGGGCGCTTTGCCCGTCGCTTTCTTT